Listed below are T cell receptor beta chains from one sample, sequenced in a study of blood T cell repertoires in COVID-19. Generated by immunoSEQ multiplex PCR, the TCRdb table keeps only in-frame clones and is missing some. The sample lists roughly 63,000 clones; around 85% were seen once. The sequencing input was peripheral blood. These receptors originate from a human donor in a cohort sampled during active COVID-19. The conserved cysteine and the conserved F or W are not part of the CDR3 here. The order of the fields is V gene, D gene, J gene, CDR3 protein. D genes are given only for firm matches.

v_gene: TRBV6-5
d_gene: TRBD2
j_gene: TRBJ2-7
CDR3aa: ASSRRTSLIEQY

v_gene: TRBV7-3
d_gene: NA
j_gene: TRBJ2-5
CDR3aa: ASSLTGTSMETQY

v_gene: TRBV19
d_gene: NA
j_gene: TRBJ2-2
CDR3aa: ASTSAPLGGTIGELF

v_gene: TRBV7-9
d_gene: NA
j_gene: TRBJ2-5
CDR3aa: ASSLVSGAVQETQY

v_gene: TRBV5-1
d_gene: TRBD2
j_gene: TRBJ2-5
CDR3aa: ASKGLAGFQETQY

v_gene: TRBV28
d_gene: TRBD1
j_gene: TRBJ1-2
CDR3aa: ASSPTGGNYGYT

v_gene: TRBV7-2
d_gene: TRBD2
j_gene: TRBJ2-3
CDR3aa: ASSLTAGLSTDTQY

v_gene: TRBV24-1
d_gene: TRBD2
j_gene: TRBJ2-1
CDR3aa: ATSDPSGRGLWEQF

v_gene: TRBV5-5
d_gene: NA
j_gene: TRBJ1-2
CDR3aa: ASSVISGTPAGGYT

v_gene: TRBV5-1
d_gene: NA
j_gene: TRBJ2-3
CDR3aa: ASKGALHTDTQY

v_gene: TRBV10-2
d_gene: NA
j_gene: TRBJ2-7
CDR3aa: ASSPEGHEQY

v_gene: TRBV7-3
d_gene: NA
j_gene: TRBJ2-3
CDR3aa: ASSPDLAGSGDTQY

v_gene: TRBV29-1
d_gene: NA
j_gene: TRBJ2-2
CDR3aa: SVPSYTGELF

v_gene: TRBV29-1
d_gene: NA
j_gene: TRBJ2-5
CDR3aa: SVVTDQETQY

v_gene: TRBV5-1
d_gene: NA
j_gene: TRBJ1-4
CDR3aa: ASGSSTATNEKLF

v_gene: TRBV6-5
d_gene: TRBD2
j_gene: TRBJ2-7
CDR3aa: ASSWGLAQGQY

v_gene: TRBV18
d_gene: NA
j_gene: TRBJ2-3
CDR3aa: ASSRTTGDWDTQY

v_gene: TRBV11-2
d_gene: TRBD1
j_gene: TRBJ2-7
CDR3aa: ASSLGTGGYEQY

v_gene: TRBV11-1
d_gene: NA
j_gene: TRBJ1-6
CDR3aa: ASSSGRFGNSPLH

v_gene: TRBV29-1
d_gene: TRBD1
j_gene: TRBJ2-2
CDR3aa: SVSGTGGWTGELF

v_gene: TRBV9
d_gene: TRBD2
j_gene: TRBJ2-5
CDR3aa: ASSQGTSGEEETQY

v_gene: TRBV6-2/TRBV6-3
d_gene: NA
j_gene: TRBJ2-3
CDR3aa: ASSYTSSTDTQY

v_gene: TRBV11-2
d_gene: NA
j_gene: TRBJ2-2
CDR3aa: ASSLSQGAGAGELF

v_gene: TRBV29-1
d_gene: NA
j_gene: TRBJ2-3
CDR3aa: SVEAGTDTQY

v_gene: TRBV19
d_gene: TRBD2
j_gene: TRBJ2-3
CDR3aa: ASSYHLAGVSTDTQY

v_gene: TRBV19
d_gene: TRBD1
j_gene: TRBJ2-7
CDR3aa: ASSWLGQGVDEQY

v_gene: TRBV11-2
d_gene: NA
j_gene: TRBJ2-7
CDR3aa: ASSSDVRDTSYEQY

v_gene: TRBV18
d_gene: NA
j_gene: TRBJ2-7
CDR3aa: ASSPDKAAVPSYEQY

v_gene: TRBV4-2
d_gene: NA
j_gene: TRBJ2-7
CDR3aa: ASSLRQDHEQY

v_gene: TRBV28
d_gene: NA
j_gene: TRBJ2-2
CDR3aa: ASSATGKGGELF

v_gene: TRBV29-1
d_gene: TRBD1
j_gene: TRBJ1-4
CDR3aa: SVEDRGQVF

v_gene: TRBV7-2
d_gene: NA
j_gene: TRBJ1-5
CDR3aa: ASSSATNQPQH

v_gene: TRBV3-1/TRBV3-2
d_gene: NA
j_gene: TRBJ2-7
CDR3aa: ASTRGEQY

v_gene: TRBV10-3
d_gene: TRBD2
j_gene: TRBJ2-7
CDR3aa: AISPRGTSGRGTYEQY

v_gene: TRBV19
d_gene: NA
j_gene: TRBJ1-5
CDR3aa: ASRRIDKAGAEPQH

v_gene: TRBV27
d_gene: NA
j_gene: TRBJ2-1
CDR3aa: ASSLGHYNEQF

v_gene: TRBV28
d_gene: NA
j_gene: TRBJ2-7
CDR3aa: ASSLEFTGSYEQY

v_gene: TRBV2
d_gene: TRBD1
j_gene: TRBJ1-4
CDR3aa: ASSLTGANEKLF

v_gene: TRBV29-1
d_gene: TRBD2
j_gene: TRBJ2-7
CDR3aa: SVEWGTSGNYEQY

v_gene: TRBV19
d_gene: TRBD1
j_gene: TRBJ2-1
CDR3aa: ASSLDRGRRF

v_gene: TRBV5-1
d_gene: TRBD2
j_gene: TRBJ2-7
CDR3aa: ASSPAGGPKYEQY

v_gene: TRBV3-1/TRBV3-2
d_gene: NA
j_gene: TRBJ2-5
CDR3aa: ASSQVWSEETQY

v_gene: TRBV3-1/TRBV3-2
d_gene: TRBD1
j_gene: TRBJ1-5
CDR3aa: ASSSSPGTAIQPQH

v_gene: TRBV6-5
d_gene: TRBD2
j_gene: TRBJ2-7
CDR3aa: ASSWTSGTYEQY

v_gene: TRBV2
d_gene: TRBD1
j_gene: TRBJ1-5
CDR3aa: ASRDRGNQPQH

v_gene: TRBV7-2
d_gene: NA
j_gene: TRBJ1-2
CDR3aa: ASSLARQPNYGYT